The 7 T cell receptor beta chains below all came from one sample that was sequenced in a study of T-cell memory formation after mild COVID-19. Via MiXCR, TCRdb re-called the 5' RACE reads, giving one row per CDR3 protein. The sample records roughly 550,000 distinct CDR3 sequences, around 21% being singletons. Source material: PBMCs or a T cell subset sorted from them (not recorded which). All receptors come from an adult woman who had mild COVID-19 (a few samples of this study predate the infection). Cell type and time point are not known.

A few counts support this clonotype. This rearrangement joins TRBV7-9 to TRBJ2-1; the match to TRBD2 covers 8 bases. V was clipped by 2 bases and J by 4 bases; unmatched bases: 7. Germline CDR1 SEHNR, CDR2 FQNEAQ (reference sequence). This CDR3 region has 16 residues. CDR3 coding DNA: TGTGCCAGCAGCTTATCGAGCGGGAGCCGATACAATGAGCAGTTCTTC. It specifies CASSLSSGSRYNEQFF.

In this sample, this clonotype turned up a few times. The chain recombines TRBV7-3 with TRBJ1-2; D may be TRBD1 (5 bases). The CDR3 covers 13 residues. Between the trimmed V and J ends, which lost 7 bases and 4 bases, there was a span of 13 bases. Germline CDR1 SGHTA, CDR2 FQGTGA. CDR3 region: CASIPGFCYGYTF. DNA of the CDR3: TGTGCCAGCATCCCAGGGTTTTGCTATGGCTACACCTTC.

This clonotype has more than one count but fewer than ten. This chain joins TRBV19 and TRBJ2-1, with D perhaps TRBD2 (6 bases). Germline loops: CDR1 LNHDA, CDR2 SQIVND (reference sequence). Deletions cut 4 bases from V and 8 bases from J, with 12 bases between. The CDR3 contains 13 residues. The CDR3 sequence is CASSRLESHEQFF. CDR3 sequence (DNA): TGTGCCAGTAGTAGACTAGAGTCCCATGAGCAGTTCTTC. Full variable domain (rest looked up from reference TRBV19 and TRBJ2-1): DGGITQSPKYLFRKEGQNVTLSCEQNLNHDAMYWYRQDPGQGLRLIYYSQIVNDFQKGDIAEGYSVSREKKESFPLTVTSAQKNPTAFYLCASSRLESHEQFFGPGTRLTVL.

This CDR3 reads CASSTGTSGVKDTQYF. The DNA of the CDR3 is TGTGCCAGCAGCACCGGAACTAGCGGGGTTAAGGATACGCAGTATTTT. The chain recombines TRBV21-1 with TRBJ2-3; the table calls TRBD2, which could not be checked here. TRBV21-1 is a listed pseudogene. CDR3 length: 16 residues.

The chain is built from TRBV7-2 and TRBJ1-5, with D hard to call. The CDR3 is made up of 13 amino acids. The germline V and J ends were trimmed by 1 base and 9 bases, with 10 bases remaining between them. From germline, CDR1 is SGHTA and CDR2 FQGNSA. The CDR3 sequence: CASSLGSPMPQHF. The CDR3, as DNA: TGTGCCAGCAGCTTAGGATCCCCCATGCCCCAGCATTTT.

The chain is built from TRBV12-3 or TRBV12-4 and TRBJ2-3, with 7 bases that match TRBD2. The CDR3 extends over 14 amino acids. V trimming: 6 bases; J trimming: 1 base; junction bases outside the gene matches: 4. CDR3 protein: CASRGLVRTDTQYF. The CDR3 DNA is TGTGCCAGCAGAGGACTAGTTCGCACAGATACGCAGTATTTT.

In this sample, this clonotype turned up a few times. The chain uses TRBV30 and TRBJ2-5; D is tentatively TRBD1 or TRBD2 (5 bases each). This CDR3 contains 13 residues. CDR1 and CDR2 (germline): GTSNPN, SVGIG (reference sequence). The V end lost 0 bases, the J end lost 6 bases, and 11 bases lay between the germline ends. As DNA, the CDR3 is TGTGCCTGGAGTGTACCCGGGACGAAGACCCAGTACTTC. Protein sequence: CAWSVPGTKTQYF.